Shown below are 25 T cell receptor beta chains from a single sample sequenced in a study of HIV-infected patients and healthy controls. TCRdb redid the calling of the 5' RACE reads with MiXCR, one entry per CDR3 protein. Of over 55,000 distinct CDR3 sequences listed, roughly 16% are singletons. Sequencing was performed on CD4+ T cells from blood. These receptors were taken from a human donor in good health.

The rearrangement joins TRBV9 to TRBJ1-4, with D unclear. The CDR3 loop spans 16 amino acids. Deletions cut 0 bases from V and 0 bases from J, with 9 bases between. The V gene's germline CDR1 is SGDLS and CDR2 YYNGEE. The CDR3 protein is CASSVDPLSTNEKLFF. The CDR3 DNA reads as TGTGCCAGCAGCGTAGATCCCCTCTCAACTAATGAAAAACTGTTTTTT. Together with reference TRBV9 and TRBJ1-4, the CDR3 gives the full variable domain: DSGVTQTPKHLITATGQRVTLRCSPRSGDLSVYWYQQSLDQGLQFLIQYYNGEERAKGNILERFSAQQFPDLHSELNLSSLELGDSALYFCASSVDPLSTNEKLFFGSGTQLSVL.

This clonotype was seen a handful of times. This sequence joins TRBV28 and TRBJ2-6; the D is unclear. This CDR3 has 15 residues. The germline CDR1 and CDR2 sequences are MDHEN and SYDVKM. The V and J ends lost 3 bases and 1 base respectively, with 7 bases between them. The CDR3 DNA is TGTGCCAGCAGTTTGTGGGGATCTGGGGCCAACGTCCTGACTTTC. Its protein product is CASSLWGSGANVLTF.

The V and J genes are TRBV5-1 and TRBJ2-2, with TRBD1 matching 9 bases. The junction had 9 bases not matched to a gene; V was cut back by 0 bases and J by 6 bases. CDR1 and CDR2 (germline): SGHRS, YFSETQ. The CDR3 is made up of 17 amino acids. The CDR3 spells CASSLVSGQGNSGELFF. The CDR3 nucleotides read TGCGCCAGCAGCTTGGTGTCGGGACAGGGAAACTCCGGGGAGCTGTTTTTT.

This clonotype was recorded a few times. V usage is TRBV9 and J usage is TRBJ2-5; the D call may be TRBD1 or TRBD2 (5 bases each). This CDR3 has 14 residues. Trimming cost V 0 bases and J 5 bases, with 11 bases left between them. CDR1 and CDR2 from the germline V gene are SGDLS and YYNGEE. The CDR3 is CASSVARGGETQYF. In DNA form, the CDR3 reads TGTGCCAGCAGCGTAGCTCGGGGCGGGGAGACCCAGTACTTC.

There are many counts of this clonotype. The J gene is TRBJ2-3, the V gene TRBV5-4; 10 bases line up with TRBD2. V shed 0 bases and J 3 bases; nucleotides not matched to a gene: 7. Germline CDR1 is SGHNT and CDR2 is YYREEE (reference sequence). CDR3 size: 17 residues. Here the CDR3 reads CASSLVVLAGATDTQYF. In DNA form, the CDR3 reads TGTGCCAGCAGCTTGGTGGTTCTAGCGGGAGCAACAGATACGCAGTATTTT.

This clonotype has a handful of counts. The chain recombines TRBV6-6 with TRBJ2-5; D is tentatively TRBD1 or TRBD2 (5 bases each). This CDR3 has 15 amino acids. The germline gives CDR1 MNHNY, CDR2 SVGAGI (reference sequence). V was trimmed by 2 bases and J by 2 bases, leaving 12 bases between them. This chain's CDR3 is CASSYPPGAQETQYF. CDR3 nucleotides: TGTGCCAGCAGTTACCCGCCCGGGGCGCAAGAGACCCAGTACTTC.

This clonotype appeared many times. For the CDR3, the DNA is TGTGCCAGCAGCTTAGCGTTGGAGCTAGCGGGAGGTGGGGAGCAGTTCTTC. This translates into CASSLALELAGGGEQFF. The rearrangement links TRBV7-2 to TRBJ2-1; the match to TRBD2 covers 11 bases. Per the germline V gene, CDR1 is SGHTA and CDR2 is FQGNSA. Germline trimming cut 0 bases from V and 10 bases from J; bases unmatched to any gene: 11. The CDR3 extends over 17 amino acids.

The chain uses TRBV6-5 and TRBJ1-1; 12 nucleotides match TRBD1. Germline V gene data show CDR1 as MNHEY and CDR2 as SVGAGI. This CDR3 comprises 15 residues. With 7 bases clipped from V and 5 bases from J, the junction kept 8 bases outside the gene matches. CDR3 nucleotides: TGTGCCAGCATTCGGGACAGGGGGCGAGGTACTGAAGCTTTCTTT. Protein sequence: CASIRDRGRGTEAFF.

J is TRBJ1-2 and V is TRBV4-2; a weak D match, TRBD1 (5 bases). The CDR3 contains 16 residues. Trimming removed 1 base at V and 8 bases at J, with 20 bases between. CDR1 is LGHNA, CDR2 YNFKEQ, per germline. CDR3 nucleotide sequence: TGTGCCAGCAGCCAAGGGGGGGAGACTGGTTCGTGGGGCTACACCTTC. It is translated as CASSQGGETGSWGYTF.

There are a few counts of this clonotype. This rearrangement joins TRBV2 to TRBJ2-5; TRBD2 aligns across 10 bases. Germline V gene data show CDR1 as SNHLY and CDR2 as FYNNEI. The V and J ends lost 6 bases and 1 base, in that order; junction bases with no gene match: 8. The CDR3 totals 16 residues. For the CDR3, the DNA is TGTGCCAGCAGCCAATCTGGGACTAGCGCCCAAGAGACCCAGTACTTC. This sequence encodes CASSQSGTSAQETQYF.

The rearrangement uses TRBV29-1 and TRBJ1-3; D uncertain. Germline V gene sequence: CDR1 SQVTM, CDR2 ANQGSEA. V was trimmed by 3 bases and J by 7 bases, leaving 7 bases between them. The length of the CDR3 is 11 residues. The CDR3 bases are TGCAGCGTTGACCCTCGGAACACCATATATTTT. Translated, it gives CSVDPRNTIYF.

This chain joins TRBV12-3 or TRBV12-4 and TRBJ2-2, with D possibly matching TRBD1 (6 bases). V lost 1 base and J lost 4, with 16 bases in between. The CDR3 contains 17 residues. As DNA, the CDR3 is TGTGCCAGCAGTTTAGGGTCGAGGGCAGGGGCCACCGGGGAGCTGTTTTTT. This translates into CASSLGSRAGATGELFF.

This clonotype was observed a handful of times. This chain uses TRBV29-1 with TRBJ2-3; the D call may be TRBD1 or TRBD2 (5 bases each). Trimming removed 6 bases from V and 6 bases from J, with 16 bases in between. This CDR3 has 13 residues. The V gene's germline CDR1 is SQVTM and CDR2 ANQGSEA. The CDR3 spells CSVSGTTQDTQYF. CDR3 DNA: TGCAGCGTGTCCGGGACCACACAGGATACGCAGTATTTT.

This clonotype was picked up many times. The chain has TRBV12-3 or TRBV12-4 and TRBJ2-7; either TRBD1 or TRBD2 may supply D (5 bases each). Trimming cost V 1 base and J 5 bases, with 12 bases left between them. The CDR3 is made up of 14 amino acids. The CDR3 nucleotides are TGTGCCAGCAGTTTAGGAGGGCCAGGGAACGAGCAGTACTTC. Amino acid sequence: CASSLGGPGNEQYF.

This clonotype was detected ten times or more. J is TRBJ2-2 and V is TRBV25-1, with D uncertain. V shed 3 bases and J shed 5 bases, with 10 bases lying between them. The CDR3 sequence is 14 residues long. Germline-derived CDR1 and CDR2 are MGHDK and SYGVNS. This chain's CDR3 is CASSDPPQTGELFF. CDR3 sequence (DNA): TGTGCCAGCAGTGATCCACCCCAGACCGGGGAGCTGTTTTTT.

The chain joins TRBV11-1 to TRBJ2-1; 8 positions match TRBD1. The junction had 11 bases not matched to a gene; V was cut back by 1 base and J by 9 bases. The germline V gene has CDR1 SGHAT and CDR2 FQDESV (reference sequence). The CDR3 is 16 residues long. The CDR3 protein is CASSLEVGQGGGEQFF. Written as DNA, the CDR3 is TGTGCCAGCAGCTTAGAGGTTGGACAGGGTGGAGGTGAGCAGTTCTTC. Based on the CDR3 plus reference TRBV11-1 and TRBJ2-1, the full variable domain is EAEVAQSPRYKITEKSQAVAFWCDPISGHATLYWYRQILGQGPELLVQFQDESVVDDSQLPKDRFSAERLKGVDSTLKIQPAELGDSAMYLCASSLEVGQGGGEQFFGPGTRLTVL.

This clonotype was seen many times. The chain carries TRBV7-2 and TRBJ1-2, with TRBD1 as a possible D gene (5 bases). The CDR3 covers 14 residues. The V and J ends lost 5 bases and 4 bases respectively, with 14 bases between them. Germline CDR1 and CDR2: SGHTA and FQGNSA. The CDR3 DNA reads as TGTGCCAGCAGCCCCCAGGGACGGACCTATGGCTACACCTTC. This translates into CASSPQGRTYGYTF.

The V gene is TRBV7-8, the J gene TRBJ2-3; possible D gene TRBD2, 5 bases. Per the germline V gene, CDR1 is SGHVS and CDR2 is FQNEAQ. The CDR3 has 14 residues. V gave up 5 bases and J gave up 4 bases, with 13 bases separating them. The CDR3 DNA sequence: TGTGCCAGCAGCCCACGTCCGGACTCAGATACGCAGTATTTT. Protein sequence: CASSPRPDSDTQYF.

V is TRBV21-1 and J is TRBJ1-1; TRBD1, as called in the table, went unchecked against the DNA. TRBV21-1 is designated a pseudogene. The CDR3 contains 15 residues. The CDR3 DNA is TGTGCCAGCAGCAAAAAGGGCAGGAGGCTTCAGGACTCTTTCTTT. Translation: CASSKKGRRLQDSFF.

Many counts were recorded for this clonotype. The chain employs TRBV7-2 and TRBJ2-5; D not resolved. Per germline, CDR1 SGHTA and CDR2 FQGNSA. V was clipped by 4 bases and J by 2 bases, with 11 bases between them. The CDR3 contains 14 residues. CDR3 residues: CASSSLTPQETQYF. CDR3 nucleotide sequence: TGTGCCAGCAGCTCGTTAACACCTCAAGAGACCCAGTACTTC.

This clonotype was detected a few times. V and J are TRBV28 and TRBJ2-1, with 9 positions matching TRBD2. V lost 0 bases to trimming and J lost 7 bases; unmatched junction nucleotides: 4. The CDR3 spans 15 residues. Germline CDR1 and CDR2: MDHEN and SYDVKM. The CDR3: CASSLWASGVNEQFF. The CDR3 nucleotides are TGTGCCAGCAGTTTATGGGCTAGCGGGGTTAATGAGCAGTTCTTC. The entire variable domain, with the rest obtained from reference TRBV28 and TRBJ2-1, is as follows: DVKVTQSSRYLVKRTGEKVFLECVQDMDHENMFWYRQDPGLGLRLIYFSYDVKMKEKGDIPEGYSVSREKKERFSLILESASTNQTSMYLCASSLWASGVNEQFFGPGTRLTVL.

This clonotype was seen more than once but under ten times. V gene TRBV7-2 combines with J gene TRBJ2-3; no definite D call. This CDR3 spans 12 amino acids. Germline V CDR1 and CDR2: SGHTA, FQGNSA. Deletions cut 4 bases from V and 4 bases from J, with 6 bases between. For the CDR3, the DNA is TGTGCCAGCAGCTGGAATTCAGATACGCAGTATTTT. It yields the protein CASSWNSDTQYF.

This clonotype has only a few counts. V gene TRBV6-5 combines with J gene TRBJ2-2, with TRBD1 matching 7 bases. Trimming removed 5 bases from V and 2 bases from J; junction bases left unmatched: 5. CDR1 and CDR2 from the germline V gene are MNHEY and SVGAGI. This CDR3 has 15 residues. The CDR3 DNA is TGTGCCAGCAGTCCGGACAGGATTAACACCGGGGAGCTGTTTTTT. It codes for CASSPDRINTGELFF.

Ten or more counts support this clonotype. This sequence joins TRBV12-3 or TRBV12-4 and TRBJ2-1, with D maybe TRBD1 (5 bases). There are 14 residues in the CDR3. The V gene lost 9 bases and the J gene lost 3 bases, with 15 bases spanning the gap. CDR3 sequence reads: CASYHGQGYNEQFF. The CDR3 nucleotides read TGTGCCAGTTATCACGGGCAGGGCTACAATGAGCAGTTCTTC.

This clonotype was observed at least ten times. One end of the junction does not line up with germline, which may come from a read error. The gene calls are TRBV6-4 and TRBJ1-5; unclear D gene. Per germline, CDR1 MRHNA and CDR2 SNTAGT. CDR3 length: 10 residues. CDR3 protein: CARAGQPQHF. The CDR3 bases are TGCGCTCGGGCAGGACAGCCCCAGCATTTT.